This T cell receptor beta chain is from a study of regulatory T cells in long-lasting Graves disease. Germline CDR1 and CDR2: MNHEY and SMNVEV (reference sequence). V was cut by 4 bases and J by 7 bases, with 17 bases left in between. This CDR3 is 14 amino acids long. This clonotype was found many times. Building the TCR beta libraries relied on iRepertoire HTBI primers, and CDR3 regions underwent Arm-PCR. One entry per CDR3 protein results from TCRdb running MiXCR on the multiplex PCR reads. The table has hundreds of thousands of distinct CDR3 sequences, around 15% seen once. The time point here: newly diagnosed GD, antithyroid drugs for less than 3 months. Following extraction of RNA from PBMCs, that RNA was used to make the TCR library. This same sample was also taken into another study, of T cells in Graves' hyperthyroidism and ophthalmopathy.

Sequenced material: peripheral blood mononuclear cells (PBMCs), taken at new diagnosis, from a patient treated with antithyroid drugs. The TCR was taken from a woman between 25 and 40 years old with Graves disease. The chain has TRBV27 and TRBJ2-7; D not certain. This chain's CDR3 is CASSSTLAEVEQYF. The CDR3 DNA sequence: TGTGCCAGCAGTTCGACCCTGGCGGAAGTAGAGCAGTACTTC.